This entry describes one TCR beta chain. What it binds is unknown. The graft tissue was processed, and this released both intraepithelial and lamina propria lymphocytes. This record belongs to a study of graft-versus-host responses after intestinal transplantation. The wider study: Recipients were given multivisceral, liver-intestinal, or isolated intestinal transplants. All of the recipients had induction that used anti-thymocyte globulin, then tacrolimus and steroids for 2 to 3 years. Study-wide findings and caveats: Some GvH clones appeared in ileal mucosa or blood before recipient bone marrow. An association linked early post-transplant HvG declines with peak circulating GvH clone levels.

Trimming removed 2 bases from V and 0 bases from J; junction bases left unmatched: 9. Germline V gene data show CDR1 as MGHRA and CDR2 as YSYEKL. The CDR3 covers 18 residues. Method: immunoSEQ multiplex PCR; TCRdb's copy keeps in-frame clones and lacks some. Seen here are 60,000 to 75,000 clones, roughly nine tenths observed once, and the top ten hold more than 1.5%. This rearrangement joins TRBV4-1 to TRBJ2-3; 9 positions match TRBD1. This TCR came from a human patient who received an intestinal transplant, so some T cells may come from the graft donor. The material sequenced was ileum tissue, taken less than 400 days after transplant. This chain's CDR3 is CASSQYPSGTGSTDTQYF. CDR3 bases: TGCGCCAGCAGCCAATACCCGTCCGGGACAGGGAGCACAGATACGCAGTATTTT.